The 23 T cell receptor beta chains reported below all come from one sample, sequenced in a study of T cell responses to AZD1222 COVID-19 vaccine. This table comes from immunoSEQ multiplex PCR, and its TCRdb copy is limited to in-frame clones, with some not included. The table shows 98,000 or so clones, with nearly 95% occurring only once. This specimen was peripheral blood, taken on day 0 of AZD1222 vaccination. The origin of the receptors is an adult in good health.

The chain is built from TRBV27 and TRBJ2-5; 7 bases fit TRBD2. Germline V CDR1 and CDR2: MNHEY, SMNVEV (reference sequence). With 4 bases clipped from V and 7 bases from J, the junction kept 6 bases outside the gene matches. CDR3 length equals 13 residues. Here the CDR3 reads CASSWGGSGTQYF. The CDR3, as DNA: TGTGCCAGCAGTTGGGGGGGGTCAGGGACCCAGTACTTC.

This chain connects TRBV7-9 to TRBJ1-2; TRBD1 matches 7 bases. The length of the CDR3 is 15 residues. Looked up from germline, CDR1 is SEHNR and CDR2 is FQNEAQ (reference sequence). V lost 1 base to trimming and J lost 6 bases; unmatched junction nucleotides: 8. CDR3 nucleotides: TGTGCCAGCAGCTTAGTTCAAATTACAGGGGATGGCTACACCTTC. It encodes CASSLVQITGDGYTF.

This clone was detected a few times. The chain employs TRBV4-1 and TRBJ2-2; D unresolved. The germline gives CDR1 MGHRA, CDR2 YSYEKL. The CDR3 has 15 amino acids. Trimming stripped 1 base from V and 2 bases from J, with 8 bases between. The CDR3 sequence is CASSQAAFNTGELFF. CDR3 in DNA: TGCGCCAGCAGCCAAGCAGCCTTTAACACCGGGGAGCTGTTTTTT.

This rearrangement joins TRBV29-1 to TRBJ2-2, with 11 positions matching TRBD2. CDR3 length: 17 amino acids. CDR1 SQVTM and CDR2 ANQGSEA come from the germline V gene. With 5 bases clipped from V and 3 bases from J, the junction kept 11 bases outside the gene matches. The CDR3 spells CSVLGTSGYGDTGELFF. In DNA, the CDR3 is TGCAGCGTTTTAGGGACTAGCGGTTACGGAGACACCGGGGAGCTGTTTTTT.

CDR3 region: CASSQGERASTDTQYF. CDR3 DNA: TGTGCCAGCAGCCAGGGGGAGCGGGCGAGCACAGATACGCAGTATTTT. V usage is TRBV3-1 (or the pseudogene TRBV3-2) and J usage is TRBJ2-3; possibly TRBD2 for D (6 bases). The germline V and J ends were trimmed by 3 bases and 0 bases, with 13 bases remaining between them. CDR1 and CDR2 from the germline V gene are LGHDT and YNNKEL (reference sequence). The CDR3 is 16 residues long.

The V and J genes are TRBV5-5 and TRBJ2-5, with 12 bases matching TRBD1. CDR1 SGHKS and CDR2 YYEKEE come from the germline V gene (reference sequence). The CDR3 loop spans 17 amino acids. With 4 bases clipped from V and 4 bases from J, the junction kept 11 bases outside the gene matches. The CDR3 region is CASSPRAGTGGLETQYF. For the CDR3, the DNA is TGTGCCAGCAGCCCCCGGGCCGGGACAGGGGGCTTAGAGACCCAGTACTTC.

This clone was picked up one time. The chain couples TRBV19 to TRBJ2-1, with TRBD1 matching over 11 bases. The CDR3 contains 13 residues. Trimming cost V 10 bases and J 4 bases; bases outside gene matches: 3. Per the germline V gene, CDR1 is LNHDA and CDR2 is SQIVND (reference sequence). For the CDR3, the DNA is TGTGCCACCGGGGACAGGGGGTACAATGAGCAGTTCTTC. Translation gives CATGDRGYNEQFF.

The chain has TRBV7-9 and TRBJ1-6; a possible D gene is TRBD1 (6 bases). The CDR3 spans 14 residues. Between the trimmed V and J ends, which lost 2 bases and 8 bases, there was a span of 10 bases. Germline CDR1 and CDR2: SEHNR and FQNEAQ (reference sequence). The CDR3 region has the DNA TGTGCCAGCAGCTTAACCAGGGGTGATTCACCCCTCCACTTT. It yields the protein CASSLTRGDSPLHF. The full variable domain, its missing parts supplied by reference TRBV7-9 and TRBJ1-6, is DTGVSQNPRHKITKRGQNVTFRCDPISEHNRLYWYRQTLGQGPEFLTYFQNEAQLEKSRLLSDRFSAERPKGSFSTLEIQRTEQGDSAMYLCASSLTRGDSPLHFGNGTRLTVT.

The chain has TRBV3-1 (or the pseudogene TRBV3-2) and TRBJ1-1, with 12 positions matching TRBD1. Germline CDR1 and CDR2: LGHDT and YNNKEL (reference sequence). With V trimmed by 4 bases and J by 3 bases, 6 bases remained unmatched. The CDR3 length is 16 residues. CDR3 in amino acids: CASSPGDRGRDTEAFF. CDR3 nucleotides: TGTGCCAGCAGCCCTGGGGACAGGGGGCGGGACACTGAAGCTTTCTTT.

The rearrangement joins TRBV12-3 or TRBV12-4 to TRBJ2-7; TRBD2 aligns across 10 bases. The CDR3 sequence is 13 residues long. V lost 4 bases and J lost 4; bases outside the gene matches: 1. CDR3 in amino acids: CASSWTSGYEQYF. The CDR3, as DNA: TGTGCCAGCAGTTGGACTAGCGGTTACGAGCAGTACTTC.

The chain couples TRBV5-4 to TRBJ2-3; TRBD2 matches at 10 bases. The CDR3 has 15 amino acids. The V segment lost 3 bases and the J segment 4 bases; nucleotides outside the gene matches: 5. The germline V gene has CDR1 SGHNT and CDR2 YYREEE (reference sequence). CDR3 DNA: TGTGCCAGCAGCTCTTGGACTAGCGGTGCAGATACGCAGTATTTT. This translates into CASSSWTSGADTQYF.

The V and J genes are TRBV7-9 and TRBJ2-7; a weak D match, TRBD2 (5 bases). V was pared by 4 bases and J by 8 bases, with 15 bases between. The CDR3 consists of 13 residues. The germline CDR1 and CDR2 sequences are SEHNR and FQNEAQ (reference sequence). The CDR3 bases are TGTGCCAGCAGCTCCGGCGGCGGACTGCAGCAGTACTTC. Translated: CASSSGGGLQQYF. The full variable domain, completed using reference TRBV7-9 and TRBJ2-7, is DTGVSQNPRHKITKRGQNVTFRCDPISEHNRLYWYRQTLGQGPEFLTYFQNEAQLEKSRLLSDRFSAERPKGSFSTLEIQRTEQGDSAMYLCASSSGGGLQQYFGPGTRLTVT.

This chain joins TRBV19 and TRBJ1-1; 9 bases fit TRBD1. The CDR3 runs 17 residues. Germline CDR1 is LNHDA and CDR2 is SQIVND (reference sequence). After removal of 3 bases from V and 5 bases from J, the junction contained 13 bases not matched to a gene. CDR3 loop: CASSIRGQGGGKTEAFF. CDR3 sequence (DNA): TGTGCCAGTAGTATTAGGGGACAGGGAGGAGGGAAGACTGAAGCTTTCTTT.

V gene TRBV2 combines with J gene TRBJ1-3; D is undetermined. V was pared by 6 bases and J by 0 bases, with 9 bases between. This CDR3 comprises 14 residues. Germline V CDR1 and CDR2: SNHLY, FYNNEI. The CDR3 region is CASRDLVSGNTIYF. CDR3 DNA: TGTGCCAGCAGGGATTTAGTCTCTGGAAACACCATATATTTT. Full variable domain (rest looked up from reference TRBV2 and TRBJ1-3): EPEVTQTPSHQVTQMGQEVILRCVPISNHLYFYWYRQILGQKVEFLVSFYNNEISEKSEIFDDQFSVERPDGSNFTLKIRSTKLEDSAMYFCASRDLVSGNTIYFGEGSWLTVV.

This sequence joins TRBV2 and TRBJ2-3; D might be TRBD2 (6 bases). The CDR3 runs to 14 residues. The germline CDR1 and CDR2 sequences are SNHLY and FYNNEI. V dropped 7 bases and J dropped 2 bases, with 13 bases sitting between them. CDR3 sequence (DNA): TGTGCCAGCAAACCCGGGACTGTCACAGATACGCAGTATTTT. Its translation: CASKPGTVTDTQYF.

This chain uses TRBV2 with TRBJ1-2, with D possibly TRBD1 on 5 matching bases. The CDR3 totals 13 residues. Germline V gene sequence: CDR1 SNHLY, CDR2 FYNNEI. V was clipped by 10 bases and J by 7 bases, with 19 bases between them. The CDR3 nucleotides read TGTGCCACCGCGGGGGGGTTGGAGGGTGGCTACACCTTC. The encoded protein is CATAGGLEGGYTF.

This clone was seen only a few times. This sequence joins TRBV9 and TRBJ1-4, with D perhaps TRBD1 (6 bases). Trimming took 4 bases from V and 0 from J, leaving 10 bases between them. Germline lookup yields CDR1 SGDLS and CDR2 YYNGEE. The CDR3 is 15 residues long. DNA for the CDR3: TGTGCCAGCAGCCCTGGACAGACAACTAATGAAAAACTGTTTTTT. Residues: CASSPGQTTNEKLFF.

This chain joins TRBV23-1 and TRBJ1-5; 7 positions agree with TRBD1. TRBV23-1 is sorted into the ORF group, with uncertain function. The junction had 10 bases not matched to a gene; V was cut back by 1 base and J by 1 base. The CDR3 runs to 18 residues. CDR3 region: CASSQFGQGVYSNQPQHF. In DNA, the CDR3 is TGCGCCAGCAGTCAATTTGGGCAGGGGGTTTACAGCAATCAGCCCCAGCATTTT.

This clone was counted a single time. In nucleotides, the CDR3 is TGCAGCGTTCTAAGGCCTAATGAAAAACTGTTTTTT. Protein sequence: CSVLRPNEKLFF. This chain connects TRBV29-1 to TRBJ1-4, with D unclear. The CDR3 has 12 residues. The germline V gene encodes CDR1 SQVTM and CDR2 ANQGSEA. Trimming cost V 5 bases and J 3 bases, with 7 bases left between them.

The chain couples TRBV6-5 to TRBJ1-5; possibly TRBD1 for D (6 bases). V was pared by 6 bases and J by 9 bases, with 18 bases between. The CDR3 extends over 14 amino acids. Looked up from germline, CDR1 is MNHEY and CDR2 is SVGAGI. The CDR3 DNA follows: TGTGCCAGCAGCGCTGACAGGCAGGTTCCGCCCCAGCATTTT. This translates into CASSADRQVPPQHF.

J is TRBJ2-3 and V is TRBV6-4; no clear D. The CDR3 totals 14 residues. Per germline, CDR1 MRHNA and CDR2 SNTAGT. V lost 7 bases to trimming and J lost 5 bases, with 16 bases between them. CDR3 coding DNA: TGTGCCAGCAAGGAGACTCCTTCAGGAGATACGCAGTATTTT. It is translated as CASKETPSGDTQYF.

The chain carries TRBV5-8 and TRBJ2-5; 9 nucleotides match TRBD2. The V and J ends lost 4 bases and 2 bases, in that order; junction bases with no gene match: 9. The CDR3 has 16 residues. CDR1 SGHTS and CDR2 YDEGEE come from the germline V gene. The CDR3 spells CASSPTGLAGQETQYF. DNA for the CDR3: TGTGCCAGCAGCCCCACGGGACTAGCAGGGCAAGAGACCCAGTACTTC.

The genes are TRBV19 and TRBJ1-4; TRBD1 is a possible D gene (5 bases). The CDR3 contains 16 residues. CDR1 and CDR2 (germline): LNHDA, SQIVND (reference sequence). V dropped 6 bases and J dropped 12 bases, with 26 bases sitting between them. The CDR3 DNA follows: TGTGCCAGTAGCTCACTAGGGGCCGGGGCCGGGATGGAACTGTTTTTT. It specifies CASSSLGAGAGMELFF.